A single sample is the source of the 23 T cell receptor beta chains below, sequenced in a study of shared clonotypes between healthy human individuals. Generated by immunoSEQ multiplex PCR, the TCRdb table keeps only in-frame clones and is missing some. This sample has 600,000 to 750,000 clones, with less than 95% found just once. The source material was memory CD8+ T cells from PBMCs. As to subset: CD45RO+ cells pooled with CCR7-negative TemRA cells. These receptors were taken from a man younger than 35 in good health. Some clones in this sample may be carry-over from other donors' samples.

The chain's CDR3 is CASSYGYAEAFF. CDR3 sequence (DNA): TGTGCCAGCAGTTACGGTTATGCTGAAGCTTTCTTT. The chain employs TRBV6-6 and TRBJ1-1, with no clear D. CDR1 is MNHNY and CDR2 is SVGAGI in the germline V gene (reference sequence). This CDR3 has 12 amino acids. V lost 2 bases and J 6 bases, leaving 7 bases between the germline ends.

The rearrangement uses TRBV5-6 and TRBJ2-5, with a tentative D call TRBD2 (6 bases). With 4 bases removed from V and 5 bases from J, the gap between germline ends came to 21 bases. The germline CDR1 and CDR2 sequences are SGHDT and YYEEEE. This CDR3 spans 16 amino acids. In DNA, the CDR3 is TGTGCCAGCAGCCCGGACCTCCAAGCGGGTTGGGAGACCCAGTACTTC. Its translation is CASSPDLQAGWETQYF.

The chain combines TRBV10-3 with TRBJ2-5, with D uncertain. Germline CDR1 is ENHRY and CDR2 is SYGVKD. Trimming cost V 5 bases and J 3 bases, with 10 bases left between them. CDR3 size: 13 residues. CDR3 nucleotide sequence: TGTGCCATCAGTCCCGTGGGCGAAGAGACCCAGTACTTC. The encoded protein is CAISPVGEETQYF.

For this clone: A read error is possible here, since a much larger clone lies one base away. V and J are TRBV7-3 and TRBJ2-7; D gene uncertain. Per germline, CDR1 SGHTA and CDR2 FQGTGA. This CDR3 region has 12 residues. V dropped 1 base and J dropped 3 bases, with 4 bases sitting between them. The CDR3 is CASSLRGYEQYF. CDR3 bases: TGTGCCAGCAGCTTAAGGGGCTACGAGCAGTACTTC.

The CDR3 spells CATSRQDRGRSAAHEKLFF. The CDR3 region has the DNA TGTGCCACCAGCAGACAGGACAGGGGGCGGTCGGCCGCCCATGAAAAACTGTTTTTT. This chain links TRBV15 with TRBJ1-4, with 11 bases aligning to TRBD1. V shed 2 bases and J 6 bases; nucleotides not matched to a gene: 14. CDR3 length: 19 amino acids. Germline CDR1 LNHNV, CDR2 YYDKDF (reference sequence).

The chain carries TRBV29-1 and TRBJ1-1; D is unclear. The ends were cut back, 0 bases at V and 6 bases at J, with 14 bases in the middle. The CDR3 is 14 residues long. From germline, CDR1 is SQVTM and CDR2 ANQGSEA. The CDR3 spells CSVEDPKGWAEAFF. The CDR3 DNA sequence: TGCAGCGTTGAAGATCCAAAGGGTTGGGCTGAAGCTTTCTTT.

This clone was picked up one time. J is TRBJ2-7 and V is TRBV2; D is unresolved. Trimming took off 3 bases at V and 3 bases at J, with 12 bases between the two ends. The germline gives CDR1 SNHLY, CDR2 FYNNEI. This CDR3 is 14 amino acids long. The CDR3 loop reads CASSEGILLYEQYF. Written as DNA, the CDR3 is TGTGCCAGCAGTGAGGGGATACTACTCTACGAGCAGTACTTC.

This sequence joins TRBV28 and TRBJ2-7; D might be TRBD1 or TRBD2, each matching 5 bases. The CDR3 has 14 residues. V was shortened by 5 bases and J by 2 bases, with 13 bases between the two germline ends. Germline values: CDR1 MDHEN, CDR2 SYDVKM. CDR3 sequence reads: CASSPPGLPYEQYF. CDR3 nucleotides: TGTGCCAGCAGTCCCCCGGGGCTCCCCTACGAGCAGTACTTC.

The chain joins TRBV4-2 to TRBJ2-3, with TRBD1 identical over 7 bases. CDR3 length: 13 residues. V lost 8 bases and J lost 2; bases outside the gene matches: 4. Germline V gives CDR1 LGHNA, CDR2 YNFKEQ. Here the CDR3 reads CASRDSYTDTQYF. CDR3 coding DNA: TGTGCCAGCCGGGACAGCTACACAGATACGCAGTATTTT.

The rearrangement links TRBV4-2 to TRBJ1-2; D is uncertain. The length of the CDR3 is 15 residues. Germline-derived CDR1 and CDR2 are LGHNA and YNFKEQ. Between the trimmed V and J ends, which lost 4 bases and 0 bases, there was a span of 12 bases. The CDR3 is CASSPVEASNYGYTF. CDR3 nucleotide sequence: TGTGCCAGCAGCCCAGTAGAGGCTTCTAACTATGGCTACACCTTC.

The chain joins TRBV6-5 to TRBJ2-1, with D perhaps matching TRBD2 (5 bases). CDR3 length: 14 residues. Per the germline V gene, CDR1 is MNHEY and CDR2 is SVGAGI. The V end was cut by 6 bases, the J end by 3 bases, with 12 bases between. The CDR3 bases are TGTGCCAGCAGGTGGGCGGGTGGCTACAATGAGCAGTTCTTC. It codes for CASRWAGGYNEQFF.

V gene TRBV7-9 combines with J gene TRBJ2-5; D may be TRBD1 or TRBD2 (5 bases each). The germline V gene encodes CDR1 SEHNR and CDR2 FQNEAQ (reference sequence). CDR3 size: 14 residues. Trimming pared 8 bases from V and 1 base from J, leaving 14 bases between. DNA for the CDR3: TGTGCCAGCGAGATCGGGGCCACCCAAGAGACCCAGTACTTC. Translation gives CASEIGATQETQYF.

The chain joins TRBV5-1 to TRBJ2-2; TRBD1 matches 7 bases. The CDR3 runs to 16 residues. From germline, CDR1 is SGHRS and CDR2 YFSETQ. After removal of 0 bases from V and 4 bases from J, the junction contained 6 bases not matched to a gene. The CDR3 loop reads CASSLGRQGATGELFF. DNA of the CDR3: TGCGCCAGCAGCTTGGGAAGACAGGGCGCCACCGGGGAGCTGTTTTTT.

This chain uses TRBV27 with TRBJ2-3, with TRBD2 as a possible D gene (6 bases). V was cut by 1 base and J by 5 bases, with 16 bases left in between. The CDR3 length is 16 residues. CDR1 is MNHEY, CDR2 SMNVEV, per germline (reference sequence). The CDR3 sequence is CASSLLTTREIDTQYF. CDR3 nucleotides: TGTGCCAGCAGTTTATTAACTACCCGGGAGATAGATACGCAGTATTTT.

The chain joins TRBV7-2 to TRBJ2-7; 9 bases agree with TRBD2. The CDR3 is made up of 18 amino acids. The junction had 9 bases not matched to a gene; V was cut back by 0 bases and J by 0 bases. Per the germline V gene, CDR1 is SGHTA and CDR2 is FQGNSA. CDR3 loop: CASSLAAPWREGSYEQYF. The CDR3 DNA is TGTGCCAGCAGCTTAGCAGCCCCATGGCGGGAGGGCTCCTACGAGCAGTACTTC. The variable domain in full, completed from reference TRBV7-2 and TRBJ2-7, reads GAGVSQSPSNKVTEKGKDVELRCDPISGHTALYWYRQSLGQGLEFLIYFQGNSAPDKSGLPSDRFSAERTGGSVSTLTIQRTQQEDSAVYLCASSLAAPWREGSYEQYFGPGTRLTVT.

The rearrangement joins TRBV2 to TRBJ2-7, with TRBD2 matching 9 bases. With 8 bases clipped from V and 5 bases from J, the junction kept 19 bases outside the gene matches. Per the germline V gene, CDR1 is SNHLY and CDR2 is FYNNEI. CDR3 size: 17 residues. CDR3 DNA sequence: TGTGCCAGCGAGGGCCCGACTAGCGGCCCTCTTCTCCACGAGCAGTACTTC. Protein sequence: CASEGPTSGPLLHEQYF.

The chain recombines TRBV11-2 with TRBJ2-1, with a possible D match to TRBD2 (6 bases). Germline V gives CDR1 SGHAT, CDR2 FQNNGV. With 3 bases removed from V and 4 bases from J, the gap between germline ends came to 10 bases. The CDR3 totals 14 residues. The CDR3 sequence is CASSLGGIYNEQFF. The CDR3 DNA follows: TGTGCCAGCAGCTTGGGAGGAATTTACAATGAGCAGTTCTTC.

At least ten counts were recorded for this clone. The chain employs TRBV5-6 and TRBJ2-1; 7 bases agree with TRBD1. V was pared by 4 bases and J by 13 bases, with 11 bases of the junction left unmatched. Germline V gene sequence: CDR1 SGHDT, CDR2 YYEEEE. The CDR3 contains 13 residues. The CDR3 coding sequence is TGTGCCAGCAGCCCTTGGACAGGCGGACAACAGTTCTTC. The encoded protein is CASSPWTGGQQFF.

The chain recombines TRBV9 with TRBJ2-1; D tentatively fits TRBD1 or TRBD2 (6 bases each). Trimming took off 0 bases at V and 4 bases at J, with 11 bases between the two ends. Germline V gives CDR1 SGDLS, CDR2 YYNGEE. This CDR3 region has 15 residues. The CDR3 sequence is CASSVGGAQYNEQFF. CDR3 DNA: TGTGCCAGCAGCGTAGGGGGGGCGCAGTACAATGAGCAGTTCTTC.

The CDR3 nucleotides are TGTGCCAGCAGCTTAGGGCGGATCACAGATACGCAGTATTTT. Translating it yields CASSLGRITDTQYF. The chain links TRBV13 to TRBJ2-3, with D unclear. Germline loops: CDR1 PRHDT, CDR2 FYEKMQ (reference sequence). The germline V and J ends were trimmed by 0 bases and 2 bases, with 6 bases remaining between them. This CDR3 contains 14 residues.

The V gene is TRBV29-1, the J gene TRBJ2-1, with 11 positions matching TRBD1. Trimming took 4 bases from V and 4 from J; bases not matched to a gene: 3. The germline gives CDR1 SQVTM, CDR2 ANQGSEA. The CDR3 length is 14 residues. CDR3 in DNA: TGCAGCGTTGGAGGGACAGGGGGATACAATGAGCAGTTCTTC. Its protein product is CSVGGTGGYNEQFF.

The chain recombines TRBV7-9 with TRBJ1-5, with 12 bases that match TRBD1. The CDR3 length is 17 residues. Germline V gene lookup returns CDR1 SEHNR and CDR2 FQNEAQ (reference sequence). The J segment lost 5 bases and the V segment lost 2 bases, leaving 7 bases of the junction unmatched. Here the CDR3 reads CASSLISGTGGDQPQHF. The CDR3 nucleotides are TGTGCCAGCAGCTTAATTTCGGGGACAGGGGGCGATCAGCCCCAGCATTTT.

The chain joins TRBV7-2 to TRBJ1-5; no clear D gene. Germline CDR1 and CDR2: SGHTA and FQGNSA. The V end was cut by 8 bases, the J end by 1 base, with 6 bases between. The CDR3 is made up of 12 amino acids. The CDR3: CASGRSNQPQHF. The CDR3 bases are TGTGCCAGCGGAAGAAGCAATCAGCCCCAGCATTTT.